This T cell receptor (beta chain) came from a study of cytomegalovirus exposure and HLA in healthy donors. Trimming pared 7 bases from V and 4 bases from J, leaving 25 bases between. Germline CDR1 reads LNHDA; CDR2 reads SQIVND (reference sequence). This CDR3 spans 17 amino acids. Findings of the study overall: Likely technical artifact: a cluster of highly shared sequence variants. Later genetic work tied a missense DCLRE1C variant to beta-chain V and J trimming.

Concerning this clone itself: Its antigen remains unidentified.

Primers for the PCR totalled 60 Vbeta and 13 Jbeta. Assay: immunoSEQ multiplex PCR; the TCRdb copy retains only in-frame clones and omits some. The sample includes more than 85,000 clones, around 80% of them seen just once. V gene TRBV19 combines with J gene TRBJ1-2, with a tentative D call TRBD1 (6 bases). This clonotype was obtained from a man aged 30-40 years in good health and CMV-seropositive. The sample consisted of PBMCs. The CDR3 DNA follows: TGTGCCAGTACCCCGGGGGGGCAACAAGACACCTTCTATGGCTACACCTTC. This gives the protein CASTPGGQQDTFYGYTF.